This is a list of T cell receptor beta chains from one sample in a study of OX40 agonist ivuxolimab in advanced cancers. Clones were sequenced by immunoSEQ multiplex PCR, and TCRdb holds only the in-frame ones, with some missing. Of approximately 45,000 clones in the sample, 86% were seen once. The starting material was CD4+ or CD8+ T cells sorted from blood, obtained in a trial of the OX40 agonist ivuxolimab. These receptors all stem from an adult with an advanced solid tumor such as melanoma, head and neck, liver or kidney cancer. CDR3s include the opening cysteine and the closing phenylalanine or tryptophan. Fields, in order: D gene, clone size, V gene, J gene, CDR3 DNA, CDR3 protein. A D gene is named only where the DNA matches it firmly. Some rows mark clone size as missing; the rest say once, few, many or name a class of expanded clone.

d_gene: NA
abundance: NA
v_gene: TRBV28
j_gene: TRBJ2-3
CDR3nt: TGTGCCAGCAGTTTGTGGGGGTCGGTGACAGATACGCAGTATTTT
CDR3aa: CASSLWGSVTDTQYF

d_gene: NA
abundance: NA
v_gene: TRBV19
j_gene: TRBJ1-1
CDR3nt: TGTGCCAGTAGTATTTACGCGAACACTGAAGCTTTCTTT
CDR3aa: CASSIYANTEAFF

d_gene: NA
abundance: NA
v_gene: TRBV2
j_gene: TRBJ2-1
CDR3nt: TGTGCCAGCAGGCGACGAGAGGATGAGCAGTTCTTC
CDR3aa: CASRRREDEQFF

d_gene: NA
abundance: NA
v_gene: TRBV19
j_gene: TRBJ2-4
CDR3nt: TGTGCCAGTCAGAGAACAAGCCTAGCCAAAAACATTCAGTACTTC
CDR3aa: CASQRTSLAKNIQYF

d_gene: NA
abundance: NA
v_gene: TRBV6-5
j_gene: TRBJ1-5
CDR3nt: TGTGCCAGCAGTTACTCCAGGGTTCAGCCCCAGCATTTT
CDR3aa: CASSYSRVQPQHF

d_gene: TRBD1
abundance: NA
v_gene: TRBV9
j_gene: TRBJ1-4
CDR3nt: TGTGCCAGCAGCTCGGAAAAGGGGGCGATGGAACTGTTTTTT
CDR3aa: CASSSEKGAMELFF

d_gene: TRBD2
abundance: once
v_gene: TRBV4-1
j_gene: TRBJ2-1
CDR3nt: TGCGCCAGCAGCCATTTGACTAGCGGGGGGCGGTACAATGAGCAGTTCTTC
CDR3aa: CASSHLTSGGRYNEQFF

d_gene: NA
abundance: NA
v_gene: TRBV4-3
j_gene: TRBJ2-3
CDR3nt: TGCGCCAGCAGGAAGGCGGGGCCCACAGATACGCAGTATTTT
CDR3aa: CASRKAGPTDTQYF

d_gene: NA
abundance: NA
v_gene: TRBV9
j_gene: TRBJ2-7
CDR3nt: TGTGCCAGCAGCCCTTCCTCTCCCTACGAGCAGTACTTC
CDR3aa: CASSPSSPYEQYF

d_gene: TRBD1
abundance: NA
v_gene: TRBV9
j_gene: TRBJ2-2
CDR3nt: TGTGCCAGCAGCGTAAGGACAGGGGTTGTCTCCGGGGAGCTGTTTTTT
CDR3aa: CASSVRTGVVSGELFF

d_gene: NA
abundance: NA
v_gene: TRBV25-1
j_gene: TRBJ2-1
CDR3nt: TGTGCCAGCAGTGTCGGCCACTACAATGAGCAGTTCTTC
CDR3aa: CASSVGHYNEQFF

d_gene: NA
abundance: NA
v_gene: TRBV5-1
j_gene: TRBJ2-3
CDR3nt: TGCGCCAGCAGCCCCTCGGAAGGGGAAGGCACAGATACGCAGTATTTT
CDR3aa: CASSPSEGEGTDTQYF

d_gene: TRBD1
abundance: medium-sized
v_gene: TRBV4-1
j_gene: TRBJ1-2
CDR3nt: TGCGCCAGCAGCCAAGAGTGGCAGGGGGAAGGCTACACCTTC
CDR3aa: CASSQEWQGEGYTF

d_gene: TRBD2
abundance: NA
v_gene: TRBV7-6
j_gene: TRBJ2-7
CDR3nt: TGTGCCAGCAGCTTATCTAGCGGGAGGCGGGAGCAGTACTTC
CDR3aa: CASSLSSGRREQYF

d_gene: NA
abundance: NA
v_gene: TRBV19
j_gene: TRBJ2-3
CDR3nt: TGTGCCAGTAGTCCCATGTCCTTGGATACGCAGTATTTT
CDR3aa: CASSPMSLDTQYF

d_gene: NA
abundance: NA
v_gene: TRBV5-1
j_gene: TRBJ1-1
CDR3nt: TGCGCCAGCAGCGAAGGCGTTCTAGAGGTCAGCGAAGCTTTCTTT
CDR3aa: CASSEGVLEVSEAFF

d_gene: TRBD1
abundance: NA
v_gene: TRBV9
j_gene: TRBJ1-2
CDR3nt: TGTGCCAGCAGCGCCTTTCCAGGACAGGGGGAATCGGGAGACGGCTACACCTTC
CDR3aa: CASSAFPGQGESGDGYTF

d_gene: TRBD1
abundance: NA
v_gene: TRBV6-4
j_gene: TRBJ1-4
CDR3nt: TGTGCCAGCAGTGACTCGACAGGGCTAAATGAAAAACTGTTTTTT
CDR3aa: CASSDSTGLNEKLFF

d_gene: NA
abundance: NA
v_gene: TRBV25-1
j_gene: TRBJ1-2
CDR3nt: TGTGCCAGTCAGAGCCCAATCCTTAACTATGGCTACACCTTC
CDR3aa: CASQSPILNYGYTF

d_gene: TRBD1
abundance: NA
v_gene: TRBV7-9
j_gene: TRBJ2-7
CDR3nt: TGTGCCAGCAGCTTGGTAGGGGGCGACGAGCAGTACTTC
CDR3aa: CASSLVGGDEQYF

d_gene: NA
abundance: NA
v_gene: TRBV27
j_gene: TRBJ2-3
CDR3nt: TGTGCCAGCAGCAGTTCCCGAGCGGATACGCAGTATTTT
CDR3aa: CASSSSRADTQYF

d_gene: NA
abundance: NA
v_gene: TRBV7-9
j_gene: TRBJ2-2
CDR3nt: TGTGCCAGCAGCTTAAACAGTGCCGGGGAGCTGTTTTTT
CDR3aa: CASSLNSAGELFF

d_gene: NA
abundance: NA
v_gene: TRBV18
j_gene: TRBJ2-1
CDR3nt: TGTGCCAGCTCACCGGGACCCCCCAACGAGCAGTTCTTC
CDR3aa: CASSPGPPNEQFF

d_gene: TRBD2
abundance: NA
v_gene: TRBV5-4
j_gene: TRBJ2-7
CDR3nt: TGTGCCAGCAGCCCGGGACTAGCGTCCTACGAGCAGTACTTC
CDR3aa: CASSPGLASYEQYF

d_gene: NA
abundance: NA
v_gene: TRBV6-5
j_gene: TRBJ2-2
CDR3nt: TGTGCCAGCAGTTACTCTCGGCTAGGCGGGGAGCTGTTTTTT
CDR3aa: CASSYSRLGGELFF

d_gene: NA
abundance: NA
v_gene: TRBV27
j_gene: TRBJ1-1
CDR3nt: TGTGCCAGCAGTTTGATAAACACGGGCACTGAAGCTTTCTTT
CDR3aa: CASSLINTGTEAFF